Following are 23 T cell receptor beta chains from one sample sequenced in a study of cytomegalovirus exposure and HLA in healthy donors. 13 Jbeta primers and 60 Vbeta primers were used for the PCR. The assay was immunoSEQ multiplex PCR, and TCRdb's table has in-frame clones only and misses some. The table shows 130,000 to 150,000 clones, with 60% to 80% occurring only once. Sequenced input: PBMCs. The source is a male donor in good health and CMV-seronegative.

This rearrangement joins TRBV6-5 to TRBJ2-7; 8 bases are a match to TRBD2. Germline CDR1 and CDR2: MNHEY and SVGAGI. The CDR3 consists of 15 residues. After removal of 4 bases from V and 0 bases from J, the junction contained 5 bases not matched to a gene. CDR3 DNA: TGTGCCAGCAGTTTCGGGGGGGGGTCCTCCTACGAGCAGTACTTC. This codes for CASSFGGGSSYEQYF.

The chain carries TRBV6-5 and TRBJ2-2, with TRBD1 matching over 7 bases. The trim removed 6 bases at V and 4 bases at J, leaving 5 bases unmatched. This CDR3 is built from 14 residues. Germline V gives CDR1 MNHEY, CDR2 SVGAGI. Written as DNA, the CDR3 is TGTGCCAGCAGGACAGGGTTTGGCACCGGGGAGCTGTTTTTT. Protein sequence: CASRTGFGTGELFF.

The chain carries TRBV7-9 and TRBJ1-2, with 7 positions matching TRBD1. CDR3 length equals 13 residues. V lost 5 bases and J lost 8; bases outside the gene matches: 8. Germline loops: CDR1 SEHNR, CDR2 FQNEAQ (reference sequence). CDR3 residues: CASSEGTARGYTF. The CDR3 DNA is TGTGCCAGCAGCGAAGGGACAGCGCGGGGCTACACCTTC.

The rearrangement uses TRBV7-8 and TRBJ1-1; no firm D call. The CDR3 is 15 residues long. Germline values: CDR1 SGHVS, CDR2 FQNEAQ. V was clipped by 5 bases and J by 7 bases, with 20 bases between them. Here the CDR3 DNA reads TGTGCCAGCAGCCGGGAGGGTACTAGCGCAGTTGAAGCTTTCTTT. It yields the protein CASSREGTSAVEAFF.

The CDR3 DNA sequence: TGCGCCAGCAGCTTGTTTTCCCTCTCTGGAAACACCATATATTTT. Residues: CASSLFSLSGNTIYF. This chain links TRBV5-1 with TRBJ1-3; no firm D call. This CDR3 region has 15 residues. V was shortened by 1 base and J by 0 bases, with 8 bases between the two germline ends. Germline assignment: CDR1 SGHRS and CDR2 YFSETQ.

The chain has TRBV9 and TRBJ2-5, with D uncertain. V lost 0 bases, J lost 1 base, and 4 bases lay in between. Germline loops: CDR1 SGDLS, CDR2 YYNGEE. CDR3 length: 13 residues. CDR3 region: CASSVELQETQYF. The CDR3 DNA follows: TGTGCCAGCAGCGTAGAACTCCAAGAGACCCAGTACTTC.

The J gene is TRBJ2-1, the V gene TRBV18; TRBD1 aligns across 8 bases. The CDR3 runs 19 residues. Germline values: CDR1 KGHSH, CDR2 LQKENI. The J segment lost 7 bases and the V segment lost 2 bases, leaving 19 bases of the junction unmatched. CDR3 in amino acids: CASSPVFPLGPGQANEQFF. The DNA for the CDR3 is TGTGCCAGCTCACCAGTTTTCCCTCTTGGTCCGGGACAGGCGAATGAGCAGTTCTTC.

The rearrangement joins TRBV30 to TRBJ2-7, with D perhaps TRBD1 (5 bases). The CDR3 spans 12 residues. V was cut by 3 bases and J by 5 bases, with 11 bases left in between. CDR1 and CDR2 (germline): GTSNPN, SVGIG (reference sequence). The CDR3 sequence: CAWRQVGDEQYF. The CDR3 DNA follows: TGTGCCTGGAGACAGGTTGGCGACGAGCAGTACTTC. Variable domain in full (rest from reference TRBV30 and TRBJ2-7): SQTIHQWPATLVQPVGSPLSLECTVEGTSNPNLYWYRQAAGRGLQLLFYSVGIGQISSEVPQNLSASRPQDRQFILSSKKLLLSDSGFYLCAWRQVGDEQYFGPGTRLTVT.

CDR3 residues: CASSTTLTNYRGYTF. The CDR3, as DNA: TGTGCCAGTAGTACAACGTTGACGAACTACAGGGGCTACACCTTC. V usage is TRBV19 and J usage is TRBJ1-2, with TRBD1 as a possible D gene (5 bases). Germline assignment: CDR1 LNHDA and CDR2 SQIVND (reference sequence). There are 15 residues in the CDR3. V gave up 4 bases and J gave up 8 bases, with 20 bases separating them.

This sequence joins TRBV30 and TRBJ2-3; 7 bases agree with TRBD1. V gave up 5 bases and J gave up 0 bases; unmatched junction bases: 5. The CDR3 consists of 14 residues. The germline gives CDR1 GTSNPN, CDR2 SVGIG (reference sequence). CDR3 residues: CAWGDRASTDTQYF. In DNA, the CDR3 is TGTGCCTGGGGTGACAGGGCCAGCACAGATACGCAGTATTTT. Filled out from reference TRBV30 and TRBJ2-3, the complete variable domain reads SQTIHQWPATLVQPVGSPLSLECTVEGTSNPNLYWYRQAAGRGLQLLFYSVGIGQISSEVPQNLSASRPQDRQFILSSKKLLLSDSGFYLCAWGDRASTDTQYFGPGTRLTVL.

The CDR3 coding sequence is TGTGCCAGCAGCCCAAAGGACAAGAACACTGAAGCTTTCTTT. Translated: CASSPKDKNTEAFF. The V call is TRBV7-8, the J call TRBJ1-1, with D possibly being TRBD1 (5 bases). Germline-derived CDR1 and CDR2 are SGHVS and FQNEAQ. Between the trimmed V and J ends, which lost 5 bases and 1 base, there was a span of 11 bases. This CDR3 comprises 14 residues.

This rearrangement joins TRBV7-2 to TRBJ2-3; 10 nucleotides agree with TRBD2. Germline V CDR1 and CDR2: SGHTA, FQGNSA. CDR3 length: 16 amino acids. J lost 4 bases, V lost 5 bases, and 9 bases had no gene match. The chain's CDR3 is CASSPYSAGGADTQYF. DNA of the CDR3: TGTGCCAGCAGCCCGTACTCAGCGGGGGGGGCAGATACGCAGTATTTT. The variable domain in full, with the rest retrieved from reference TRBV7-2 and TRBJ2-3, is GAGVSQSPSNKVTEKGKDVELRCDPISGHTALYWYRQSLGQGLEFLIYFQGNSAPDKSGLPSDRFSAERTGGSVSTLTIQRTQQEDSAVYLCASSPYSAGGADTQYFGPGTRLTVL.

The rearrangement joins TRBV7-2 to TRBJ2-1, with a weak D call TRBD2 (5 bases). Germline CDR1 and CDR2: SGHTA and FQGNSA. Trimming took 0 bases from V and 2 from J, leaving 8 bases between them. The CDR3 spans 15 residues. The CDR3 region has the DNA TGTGCCAGCAGCTTAGCGGAGGCGGCCTACAATGAGCAGTTCTTC. Amino acid sequence: CASSLAEAAYNEQFF.

The chain carries TRBV6-5 and TRBJ2-7; a possible D gene is TRBD1 (6 bases). From germline, CDR1 is MNHEY and CDR2 SVGAGI. V lost 4 bases and J lost 3, with 16 bases in between. CDR3 length equals 15 residues. Here the CDR3 reads CASSSRQVSNYEQYF. CDR3 in DNA: TGTGCCAGCAGTTCCAGACAGGTTTCCAACTACGAGCAGTACTTC.

This clone was found once. The chain couples TRBV19 to TRBJ1-5; no firm D call. From germline, CDR1 is LNHDA and CDR2 SQIVND (reference sequence). Trimming pared 6 bases from V and 2 bases from J, leaving 8 bases between. The CDR3 extends over 13 amino acids. CDR3 sequence reads: CASRPPGNQPQHF. The CDR3 DNA follows: TGTGCCAGTAGACCTCCGGGCAATCAGCCCCAGCATTTT.

The chain joins TRBV19 to TRBJ2-1, with D possibly TRBD2 on 6 matching bases. Trimming removed 7 bases at V and 4 bases at J, with 11 bases between. CDR3 length: 13 amino acids. Germline values: CDR1 LNHDA, CDR2 SQIVND (reference sequence). The CDR3 loop is CASISGSYNEQFF. The CDR3 region has the DNA TGTGCCAGTATAAGCGGGTCTTACAATGAGCAGTTCTTC.

This chain uses TRBV11-3 with TRBJ2-5; 7 bases line up with TRBD2. J lost 0 bases, V lost 6 bases, and 7 bases had no gene match. Germline CDR1 reads SGHNT; CDR2 reads YENEEA. CDR3 length: 15 residues. CDR3 bases: TGTGCCAGCAGTCCCGGGGGGACCTACCAAGAGACCCAGTACTTC. It is translated as CASSPGGTYQETQYF. The full variable domain, with the rest looked up from reference TRBV11-3 and TRBJ2-5, is EAGVVQSPRYKIIEKKQPVAFWCNPISGHNTLYWYLQNLGQGPELLIRYENEEAVDDSQLPKDRFSAERLKGVDSTLKIQPAELGDSAVYLCASSPGGTYQETQYFGPGTRLLVL.

This clone was observed a single time. The V call is TRBV7-6, the J call TRBJ2-3; possibly TRBD1 for D (5 bases). Trimming took 5 bases from V and 3 from J, leaving 15 bases between them. The CDR3 consists of 15 residues. The germline CDR1 and CDR2 sequences are SGHVS and FNYEAQ. For the CDR3, the DNA is TGTGCCAGCAGCGCAGGTTTAGGGGCGACAGATACGCAGTATTTT. Its protein product is CASSAGLGATDTQYF.

The chain employs TRBV6-5 and TRBJ1-3, with D hard to call. CDR3 length equals 14 residues. Germline CDR1 is MNHEY and CDR2 is SVGAGI. The germline V and J ends were trimmed by 8 bases and 4 bases, with 15 bases remaining between them. CDR3 sequence (DNA): TGTGCCAGCGGGAGCCCGATAGCGGGAAACACCATATATTTT. Its protein is CASGSPIAGNTIYF.

This clone turned up a few times. The chain is built from TRBV7-2 and TRBJ2-1, with 11 bases matching TRBD2. Trimming removed 6 bases from V and 5 bases from J; junction bases left unmatched: 6. This CDR3 contains 15 residues. In germline, CDR1 is SGHTA, CDR2 FQGNSA. CDR3 in amino acids: CASSPTSGGHNEQFF. In DNA form, the CDR3 reads TGTGCCAGCAGTCCAACTAGCGGGGGACACAATGAGCAGTTCTTC.

J is TRBJ2-7 and V is TRBV2, with D tentatively TRBD1 (6 bases). This CDR3 spans 13 amino acids. Germline-derived CDR1 and CDR2 are SNHLY and FYNNEI. V was cut by 5 bases and J by 2 bases, with 10 bases left in between. CDR3 in DNA: TGTGCCAGCAGTTCGGACAGTACCTACGAGCAGTACTTC. It is translated as CASSSDSTYEQYF.

V usage is TRBV30 and J usage is TRBJ1-2, with 9 nucleotides matching TRBD1. The length of the CDR3 is 13 residues. The J segment lost 4 bases and the V segment lost 3 bases, leaving 3 bases of the junction unmatched. Germline-derived CDR1 and CDR2 are GTSNPN and SVGIG (reference sequence). In DNA form, the CDR3 reads TGTGCCTGGAGGGGGACAGGGCCCTATGGCTACACCTTC. It encodes CAWRGTGPYGYTF.

This chain joins TRBV11-2 and TRBJ2-3; 9 bases are a match to TRBD2. Germline V CDR1 and CDR2: SGHAT, FQNNGV. This CDR3 spans 15 amino acids. After removal of 3 bases from V and 2 bases from J, the junction contained 3 bases not matched to a gene. The CDR3 sequence is CASSFSGGATDTQYF. Written as DNA, the CDR3 is TGTGCCAGCAGCTTTAGCGGGGGTGCCACAGATACGCAGTATTTT. The variable domain in full, with the rest retrieved from reference TRBV11-2 and TRBJ2-3, is EAGVAQSPRYKIIEKRQSVAFWCNPISGHATLYWYQQILGQGPKLLIQFQNNGVVDDSQLPKDRFSAERLKGVDSTLKIQPAKLEDSAVYLCASSFSGGATDTQYFGPGTRLTVL.